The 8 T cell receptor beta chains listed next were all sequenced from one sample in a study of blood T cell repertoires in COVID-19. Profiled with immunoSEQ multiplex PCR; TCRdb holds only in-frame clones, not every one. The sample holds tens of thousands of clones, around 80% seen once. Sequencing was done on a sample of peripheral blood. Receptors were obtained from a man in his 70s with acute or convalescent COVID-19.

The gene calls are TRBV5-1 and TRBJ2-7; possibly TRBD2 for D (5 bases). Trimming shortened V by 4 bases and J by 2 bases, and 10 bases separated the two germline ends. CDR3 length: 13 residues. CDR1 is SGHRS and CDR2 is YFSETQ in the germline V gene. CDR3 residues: CASSRDGTYEQYV. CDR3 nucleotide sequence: TGCGCCAGCAGCCGCGACGGGACCTACGAGCAGTACGTC.

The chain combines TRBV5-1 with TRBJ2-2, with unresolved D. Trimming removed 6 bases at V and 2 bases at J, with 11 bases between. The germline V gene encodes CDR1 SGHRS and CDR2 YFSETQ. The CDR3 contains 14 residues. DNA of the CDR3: TGCGCCAGCACCCGGTCCCCTAACACCGGGGAGCTGTTTTTT. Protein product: CASTRSPNTGELFF.

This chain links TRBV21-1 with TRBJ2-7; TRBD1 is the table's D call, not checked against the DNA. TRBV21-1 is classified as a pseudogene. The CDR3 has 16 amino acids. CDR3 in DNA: TGTGCCAGCATCCTACTTCCCGGCAGGGGGGCCTACGAGCAGTACGTC. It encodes CASILLPGRGAYEQYV.

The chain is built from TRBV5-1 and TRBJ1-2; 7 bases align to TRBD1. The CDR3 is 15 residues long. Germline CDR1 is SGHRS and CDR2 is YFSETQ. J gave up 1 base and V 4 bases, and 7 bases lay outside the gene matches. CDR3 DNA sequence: TGCGCCAGCAGCCTCGCGACAGGGAGTAACTATGGCTACACCTTC. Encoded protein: CASSLATGSNYGYTF.

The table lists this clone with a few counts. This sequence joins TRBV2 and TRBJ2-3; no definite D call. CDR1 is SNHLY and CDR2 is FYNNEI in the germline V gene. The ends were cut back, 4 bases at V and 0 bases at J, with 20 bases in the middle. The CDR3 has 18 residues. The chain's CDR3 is CASSGIRPPAASTDTQYF. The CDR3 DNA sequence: TGTGCCAGCAGTGGAATCCGACCTCCGGCAGCGAGCACAGATACGCAGTATTTT.

The DNA of the CDR3 is TGTGCCAGCAGCCAGACTAGCGGGGAGGATACGCAGTATTTT. It codes for CASSQTSGEDTQYF. The chain joins TRBV3-1 (or the pseudogene TRBV3-2) to TRBJ2-3; TRBD2 agrees at 11 bases. This CDR3 spans 14 amino acids. After removal of 3 bases from V and 6 bases from J, the junction contained 2 bases not matched to a gene. Germline CDR1 is LGHDT and CDR2 is YNNKEL (reference sequence).

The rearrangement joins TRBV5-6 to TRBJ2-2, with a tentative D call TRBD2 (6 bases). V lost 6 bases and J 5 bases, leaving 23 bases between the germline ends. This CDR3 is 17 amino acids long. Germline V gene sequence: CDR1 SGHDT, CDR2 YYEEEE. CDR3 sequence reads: CASTSTLGRAGTGELFF. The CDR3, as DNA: TGTGCCAGCACCTCAACCTTGGGCAGGGCGGGGACCGGGGAGCTGTTTTTT. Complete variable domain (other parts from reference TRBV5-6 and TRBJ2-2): DAGVTQSPTHLIKTRGQQVTLRCSPKSGHDTVSWYQQALGQGPQFIFQYYEEEERQRGNFPDRFSGHQFPNYSSELNVNALLLGDSALYLCASTSTLGRAGTGELFFGEGSRLTVL.

The CDR3 loop is CAISVRQGPQETQYF. The CDR3, as DNA: TGTGCCATCAGTGTTCGTCAGGGGCCGCAAGAGACCCAGTACTTC. The rearrangement joins TRBV10-3 to TRBJ2-5; possibly TRBD1 for D (6 bases). The CDR3 extends over 15 amino acids. Germline CDR1 ENHRY, CDR2 SYGVKD. Trimming cost V 4 bases and J 2 bases, with 14 bases left between them.